These T cell receptor beta chains were read from a single sample in a study of blood T cells in healthy people across ages. TCRdb reanalysed the 5' RACE reads using MiXCR and keeps one entry per CDR3 protein. The sample holds hundreds of thousands of distinct CDR3 sequences, roughly three fifths seen once. The sample was blood. All receptors come from a man aged 55 to 70 in good health. The CDR3 runs from the conserved cysteine through the conserved F or W.

j_call: TRBJ2-5; v_call: TRBV9; cdr3_aa: CASSVGLAGGETQYF
j_call: TRBJ1-2; v_call: TRBV7-2; cdr3_aa: CASSLRGAGYGYTF
j_call: TRBJ2-6; v_call: TRBV28; cdr3_aa: CASSAQGWTGANVLTF
j_call: -; v_call: TRBV12-3/TRBV12-4; cdr3_aa: CASRGGTGFYEQYF
j_call: TRBJ2-1; v_call: TRBV10-3; cdr3_aa: CATAGSRYNEQFF
j_call: TRBJ1-2; v_call: TRBV10-3; cdr3_aa: CAISAGQGGGYTF
j_call: TRBJ1-5; v_call: TRBV12-3/TRBV12-4; cdr3_aa: CASSGTGYNQPQHF
j_call: TRBJ2-5; v_call: TRBV5-1; cdr3_aa: CASNIGGTGQETQYF
j_call: TRBJ1-6; v_call: TRBV18; cdr3_aa: CASAPEGYSPLHF
j_call: TRBJ2-1; v_call: TRBV29-1; cdr3_aa: CSVEGVVGGDEQFF
j_call: TRBJ2-5; v_call: TRBV12-3/TRBV12-4; cdr3_aa: CATKTSWGETQYF
j_call: TRBJ1-5; v_call: TRBV5-1; cdr3_aa: CASSPQGAFFQPQHF
j_call: TRBJ2-5; v_call: TRBV15; cdr3_aa: CATSRDQDRDQETQYF
j_call: TRBJ1-4; v_call: TRBV7-9; cdr3_aa: CASSLIEGPTNEKLFF
j_call: TRBJ1-6; v_call: TRBV7-2; cdr3_aa: CASSLEGAGSPLHF
j_call: TRBJ2-2; v_call: TRBV5-1; cdr3_aa: CASSLIPMNTGELFF
j_call: TRBJ1-4; v_call: TRBV11-2; cdr3_aa: CASSLRGGGEKLFF
j_call: TRBJ2-1; v_call: TRBV20-1; cdr3_aa: CSANNRGAYNEQFF
j_call: TRBJ2-1; v_call: TRBV5-1; cdr3_aa: CASSLGHPIRYNEQFF
j_call: TRBJ1-2; v_call: TRBV6-2/TRBV6-3; cdr3_aa: CASSYRDRPYGYTF